Listed here is a single T cell receptor beta chain. The data stem from a study of CD8+CD57+ T cells in acquired aplastic anemia. On the study more broadly: Sorted CD4+ and CD8+ cells gave an average of 3.2 ug of DNA.

Patients selected for sequencing had displayed CD8+CD57+ cell expansion by flow cytometry. Severe acquired aplastic anemia was diagnosed in all patients. At blood sampling, none of the patients had yet received therapy. Genomic DNA acted as the template from which TCR beta VDJ combination and CDR3 sequence profiling were carried out. TCRdb processed the reads anew with MiXCR; each CDR3 protein has one entry. The sample lists roughly 190,000 distinct CDR3 sequences, 40% to 50% occurring once. The source material was sorted CD4+, CD8+, or CD8+CD57+ T cells (not recorded which) from PBMCs. The TCR comes from a human donor with aplastic anemia.

CDR3 sequence reads: CASSELGHGTQPQHF. The CDR3, as DNA: TGCGCCAGCAGTGAGTTGGGACACGGAACGCAGCCCCAGCATTTT. V gene TRBV10-2 combines with J gene TRBJ1-5, with a weak D call TRBD1 (6 bases). Trimming shortened V by 1 base and J by 7 bases, and 14 bases separated the two germline ends. The CDR3 has 15 amino acids. CDR1 WSHSY and CDR2 SAAADI come from the germline V gene.